The 2 T cell receptor beta chains presented below share a single source sample, sequenced in a study of OX40 agonist ivuxolimab in advanced cancers. The protocol was immunoSEQ multiplex PCR, while the TCRdb copy is restricted to in-frame clones and leaves out a portion. The repertoire holds tens of thousands of clones, with about 91% as singletons. Sequencing was performed on CD4+ or CD8+ T cells sorted from blood, taken in a trial of the OX40 agonist ivuxolimab. Receptor source: an adult with an advanced solid tumor such as melanoma, head and neck, liver or kidney cancer.

The genes are TRBV19 and TRBJ2-1; D may be TRBD2 (5 bases). The CDR3 sequence is 15 residues long. Germline V lookup: CDR1 LNHDA, CDR2 SQIVND (reference sequence). V lost 4 bases, J lost 0 bases, and 10 bases lay in between. Here the CDR3 reads CASSRTDSSYNEQFF. The CDR3 DNA reads as TGTGCCAGTAGTAGGACTGATAGCTCCTACAATGAGCAGTTCTTC.

This clone was picked up a small number of times. The chain recombines TRBV27 with TRBJ1-5; D is unresolved. This CDR3 contains 13 residues. V lost 3 bases and J lost 3, with 6 bases in between. Germline CDR1 is MNHEY and CDR2 is SMNVEV (reference sequence). CDR3 nucleotide sequence: TGTGCCAGCAGTTTTCAAGTCAATCAGCCCCAGCATTTT. It is translated as CASSFQVNQPQHF.